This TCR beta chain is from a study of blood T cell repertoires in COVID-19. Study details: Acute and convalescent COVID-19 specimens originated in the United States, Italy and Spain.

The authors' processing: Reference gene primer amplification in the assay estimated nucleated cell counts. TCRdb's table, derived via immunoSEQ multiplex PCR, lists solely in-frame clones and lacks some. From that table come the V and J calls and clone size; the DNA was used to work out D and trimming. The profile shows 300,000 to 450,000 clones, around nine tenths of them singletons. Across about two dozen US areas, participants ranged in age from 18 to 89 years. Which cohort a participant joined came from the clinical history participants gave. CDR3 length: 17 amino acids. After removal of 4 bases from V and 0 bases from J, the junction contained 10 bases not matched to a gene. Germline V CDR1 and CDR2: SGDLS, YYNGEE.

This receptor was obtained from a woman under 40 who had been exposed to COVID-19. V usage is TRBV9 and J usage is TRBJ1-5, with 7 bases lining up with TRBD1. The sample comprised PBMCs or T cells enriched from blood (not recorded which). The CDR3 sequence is CASSFRDRPYSNQPQHF. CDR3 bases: TGTGCCAGCAGCTTCCGGGACAGACCTTATAGCAATCAGCCCCAGCATTTT. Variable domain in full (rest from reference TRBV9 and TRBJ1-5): DSGVTQTPKHLITATGQRVTLRCSPRSGDLSVYWYQQSLDQGLQFLIQYYNGEERAKGNILERFSAQQFPDLHSELNLSSLELGDSALYFCASSFRDRPYSNQPQHFGDGTRLSIL.